Following are 15 T cell receptor beta chains from one sample sequenced in a study of blood T cell repertoires in COVID-19. Sequencing used immunoSEQ multiplex PCR; TCRdb keeps in-frame clones, though not all of them. Here the sample spans 150,000 to 200,000 clones, roughly 82% being singletons. Material: peripheral blood. Receptor source: a woman aged 35 to 49 with COVID-19, enrolled during active disease.

The chain combines TRBV6-5 with TRBJ1-1, with D uncertain. This CDR3 is built from 14 residues. Germline loops: CDR1 MNHEY, CDR2 SVGAGI. The V gene lost 5 bases and the J gene lost 4 bases, with 14 bases spanning the gap. CDR3 loop: CASSPIQVGTEAFF. CDR3 in DNA: TGTGCCAGCAGTCCCATCCAAGTCGGCACTGAAGCTTTCTTT.

V and J are TRBV19 and TRBJ2-3, with TRBD2 identical over 8 bases. The CDR3 contains 15 residues. Trimming took 3 bases from V and 0 from J; bases not matched to a gene: 2. Germline V gene data show CDR1 as LNHDA and CDR2 as SQIVND (reference sequence). CDR3 nucleotides: TGTGCCAGTAGTATCGCTAGCGGGAGCACAGATACGCAGTATTTT. Translated, it gives CASSIASGSTDTQYF. Based on the CDR3 plus reference TRBV19 and TRBJ2-3, the full variable domain is DGGITQSPKYLFRKEGQNVTLSCEQNLNHDAMYWYRQDPGQGLRLIYYSQIVNDFQKGDIAEGYSVSREKKESFPLTVTSAQKNPTAFYLCASSIASGSTDTQYFGPGTRLTVL.

V is TRBV3-1 (or the pseudogene TRBV3-2) and J is TRBJ2-1, with D perhaps matching TRBD1 (6 bases). Trimming left V 1 base short and J 7 bases short, with 14 bases between. In germline, CDR1 is LGHDT, CDR2 YNNKEL (reference sequence). This CDR3 region has 15 residues. This CDR3 reads CASSQVPTRGNEQFF. The CDR3 DNA is TGTGCCAGCAGCCAAGTGCCTACAAGGGGGAATGAGCAGTTCTTC.

CDR3 region: CATSDSSEASYEQYF. The CDR3, as DNA: TGTGCCACCAGTGATTCCTCGGAGGCTTCCTACGAGCAGTACTTC. This rearrangement joins TRBV24-1 to TRBJ2-7; weak D call: TRBD2 (5 bases). Between the trimmed V and J ends, which lost 2 bases and 1 base, there was a span of 11 bases. Germline V gene data show CDR1 as KGHDR and CDR2 as SFDVKD. CDR3 length equals 15 residues.

The genes are TRBV27 and TRBJ1-1; TRBD1 aligns across 8 bases. The CDR3 extends over 12 amino acids. V was pared by 10 bases and J by 4 bases, with 5 bases of the junction left unmatched. The germline CDR1 and CDR2 sequences are MNHEY and SMNVEV (reference sequence). The CDR3 DNA follows: TGTGCCACCTGGACAGGGCCCACTGAAGCTTTCTTT. This codes for CATWTGPTEAFF.

This rearrangement joins TRBV28 to TRBJ2-7; 7 nucleotides match TRBD2. The CDR3 sequence is 14 residues long. Trimming removed 6 bases from V and 3 bases from J; junction bases left unmatched: 8. The germline V gene encodes CDR1 MDHEN and CDR2 SYDVKM. The CDR3 DNA is TGTGCCAGCAGCACACGGGAGGCGGACTACGAGCAGTACTTC. This codes for CASSTREADYEQYF.

The chain couples TRBV11-2 to TRBJ2-7; possibly TRBD1 for D (8 bases). V lost 5 bases to trimming and J lost 4 bases, with 27 bases between them. Looked up from germline, CDR1 is SGHAT and CDR2 is FQNNGV. CDR3 length equals 18 residues. The CDR3 DNA reads TGTGCCAGCAGCCCAGGACAGGGCCCCACTAGCGCGATATACGAGCAGTACTTC. Residues: CASSPGQGPTSAIYEQYF.

The sample holds a few counts of this clone. At the DNA level, this CDR3 is encoded by other sequences in the same sample as well. This chain joins TRBV19 and TRBJ2-2; D is unresolved. Trimming stripped 3 bases from V and 2 bases from J, with 7 bases between. CDR1 and CDR2 from the germline V gene are LNHDA and SQIVND (reference sequence). The length of the CDR3 is 14 residues. CDR3 in DNA: TGTGCCAGTAGTATTACAGCTAACACCGGGGAGCTGTTTTTT. Translation gives CASSITANTGELFF. The whole variable domain, remainder taken from reference TRBV19 and TRBJ2-2, is DGGITQSPKYLFRKEGQNVTLSCEQNLNHDAMYWYRQDPGQGLRLIYYSQIVNDFQKGDIAEGYSVSREKKESFPLTVTSAQKNPTAFYLCASSITANTGELFFGEGSRLTVL.

This chain connects TRBV2 to TRBJ2-1; tentatively, D is TRBD2 (6 bases). The germline V gene encodes CDR1 SNHLY and CDR2 FYNNEI. This CDR3 contains 12 residues. Trimming shortened V by 4 bases and J by 15 bases, and 16 bases separated the two germline ends. In DNA, the CDR3 is TGTGCCAGCAGTGGGACTACTAGTGTTACGTTCTTC. Amino acids: CASSGTTSVTFF.

This clone was seen once. The chain is built from TRBV19 and TRBJ1-2; D may be TRBD1 (5 bases). The germline V and J ends were trimmed by 9 bases and 4 bases, with 9 bases remaining between them. Germline loops: CDR1 LNHDA, CDR2 SQIVND (reference sequence). This CDR3 has 11 amino acids. The CDR3 loop is CASQGAYGYTF. In nucleotides, the CDR3 is TGTGCCAGCCAGGGTGCCTATGGCTACACCTTC.

V and J are TRBV9 and TRBJ2-5; 8 bases map to TRBD1. There are 17 residues in the CDR3. From germline, CDR1 is SGDLS and CDR2 YYNGEE. Trimming at V came to 2 bases and at J to 5 bases, leaving 14 bases not matched to a gene. Here the CDR3 DNA reads TGTGCCAGCAGCGTGGGGCCGACAGGGGCATCTGCGGAGACCCAGTACTTC. Its translation is CASSVGPTGASAETQYF.

The rearrangement uses TRBV6-5 and TRBJ2-7, with D maybe TRBD1 (6 bases). CDR1 is MNHEY, CDR2 SVGAGI, per germline. The CDR3 totals 13 residues. Trimming took off 8 bases at V and 0 bases at J, with 11 bases between the two ends. The CDR3 here is CASAGTSSYEQYF. Here the CDR3 DNA reads TGTGCCAGCGCAGGGACAAGCTCCTACGAGCAGTACTTC.

The gene calls are TRBV11-2 and TRBJ2-7; possible D gene TRBD2, 6 bases. Germline V CDR1 and CDR2: SGHAT, FQNNGV. Trimming stripped 5 bases from V and 6 bases from J, with 29 bases between. CDR3 length equals 18 residues. The CDR3 DNA reads as TGTGCCAGCAGCGACTTGAGAGCCCGGAGGGCATCCCCGGGCGAGCAGTACTTC. Amino acids: CASSDLRARRASPGEQYF. The full variable domain, in which reference TRBV11-2 and TRBJ2-7 provide the parts outside the CDR3, is EAGVAQSPRYKIIEKRQSVAFWCNPISGHATLYWYQQILGQGPKLLIQFQNNGVVDDSQLPKDRFSAERLKGVDSTLKIQPAKLEDSAVYLCASSDLRARRASPGEQYFGPGTRLTVT.

This clone has a single count. The rearrangement joins TRBV29-1 to TRBJ1-1; D is undetermined. The CDR3 contains 13 residues. CDR1 is SQVTM and CDR2 is ANQGSEA in the germline V gene. The V and J ends lost 7 bases and 2 bases respectively, with 14 bases between them. In DNA, the CDR3 is TGCAGCGGGGCCAGTGGGCCAAACACTGAAGCTTTCTTT. It yields the protein CSGASGPNTEAFF.

This clone was seen many times. This chain uses TRBV19 with TRBJ2-7; TRBD2 is a possible D gene (5 bases). Per the germline V gene, CDR1 is LNHDA and CDR2 is SQIVND (reference sequence). The V end lost 3 bases, the J end lost 3 bases, and 12 bases lay between the germline ends. The CDR3 covers 14 residues. The CDR3 sequence is CASSISASNYEQYF. The DNA for the CDR3 is TGTGCCAGTAGTATTTCTGCTAGCAACTACGAGCAGTACTTC.